The clone carrying this TCR beta chain was seen a handful of times. These data originate in a study of patients and donors after allogeneic stem cell transplantation. Via MiXCR, TCRdb re-called the RT-PCR reads, giving one row per CDR3 protein. The table shows over 25,000 distinct CDR3 sequences, with 37% occurring only once. This CDR3 has 15 residues. CDR1 LNHNV and CDR2 YYDKDF come from the germline V gene (reference sequence). V shed 7 bases, J shed 3 bases, and the junction held 11 bases outside the gene matches. This sequence joins TRBV15 and TRBJ1-1, with 7 bases identical to TRBD1. This sequence originates from a human donor who was either an allogeneic HSCT recipient or a stem cell or donor lymphocyte infusion donor (not recorded which). It is not recorded whose cells these are; they may come from a transplant donor. Sequencing input: blood, either unsorted or a sorted T cell fraction (not recorded which). The CDR3 DNA is TGTGCCACCATAGACAACAGGGGATCGGACACTGAAGCTTTCTTT. It yields the protein CATIDNRGSDTEAFF.